This TCR beta chain comes out of a study of blood T cell repertoires in COVID-19. Study in general: Samples taken during acute and convalescent COVID-19 were collected in the United States, Italy and Spain. Sources were T cells, B-cell-depleted T cells, or PBMCs; the material itself was cDNA or gDNA.

There are 16 residues in the CDR3. Germline values: CDR1 SGHDT, CDR2 YYEEEE. V lost 0 bases and J lost 5; bases outside the gene matches: 9. Original processing methods: Nucleated cell counts were estimated from reference gene primer amplification. The protocol was immunoSEQ multiplex PCR, while the TCRdb copy is restricted to in-frame clones and leaves out a portion. V, J and clone size reflect that table, while D and trimming were determined from the DNA. The sample yields some 250,000 clones, roughly 86% seen once. This sequence joins TRBV5-6 and TRBJ2-7, with 9 bases matching TRBD2. The sequenced material came from peripheral blood. This clonotype originated in a human donor in a cohort sampled during active COVID-19. For the CDR3, the DNA is TGTGCCAGCAGCTTGGTTCTGGCTAGCGGGGCCCACGAGCAGTACTTC. It codes for CASSLVLASGAHEQYF. Looking up the rest from reference TRBV5-6 and TRBJ2-7 gives the full variable domain: DAGVTQSPTHLIKTRGQQVTLRCSPKSGHDTVSWYQQALGQGPQFIFQYYEEEERQRGNFPDRFSGHQFPNYSSELNVNALLLGDSALYLCASSLVLASGAHEQYFGPGTRLTVT.